The source of this TCR beta chain is a study of blood T cell repertoires in COVID-19. For the study at large: Samples of COVID-19 (acute and convalescent) were obtained from the United States, Italy and Spain.

CDR3 length: 15 residues. The ends were cut back, 2 bases at V and 2 bases at J, with 11 bases in the middle. Germline CDR1 and CDR2: PRHDT and FYEKMQ (reference sequence). Original processing methods: Reference gene primer amplification gave estimated nucleated cell counts. Repertoires were generated with immunoSEQ multiplex PCR, while TCRdb's copy carries only in-frame clones and drops some. From that table come the V and J calls and clone size; the DNA was used to work out D and trimming. Of under 250,000 clones detected, less than 85% appear once; the ten largest clones hold around 2.6%. This clone has just one count.

The sample taken for sequencing was peripheral blood. This chain links TRBV13 with TRBJ2-3; TRBD2 is a possible D gene (6 bases). The receptor comes from a woman aged 70-85 years with active or convalescent COVID-19. The CDR3 protein is CASSLNSGYTDTQYF. CDR3 nucleotide sequence: TGTGCCAGCAGCTTAAATAGCGGTTACACAGATACGCAGTATTTT.